These T cell receptor beta chains were read from a single sample in a study of blood T cell repertoires in COVID-19. The table came from immunoSEQ multiplex PCR; TCRdb's copy has only in-frame clones and leaves some out. The table lists over 120,000 clones, around 84% of them singletons. Sequenced: peripheral blood. These TCRs come from a human donor with acute or convalescent COVID-19. The donor label of this sample is uncertain. The CDR3 runs from the conserved cysteine through the conserved F or W. The D gene is left open where the match is weak. Only some rows state a clone size, as once, few, many or a class for expanded clones.

d_gene | abundance | j_gene | v_gene | CDR3nt | CDR3aa
- | - | TRBJ1-2 | TRBV6-5 | TGTGCCAGCACCCTATCACGAGCAGGCGATGGCTACACCTTC | CASTLSRAGDGYTF
TRBD2 | - | TRBJ2-5 | TRBV5-1 | TGCGCCAGCAGCTTGACTAGCGGGAGCAGTGGAGAGACCCAGTACTTC | CASSLTSGSSGETQYF
- | - | TRBJ1-5 | TRBV28 | TGTGCCAGCAGTTTCGTCCTTGAGCCCCAGCATTTT | CASSFVLEPQHF
- | - | TRBJ2-1 | TRBV6-4 | TGTGCCAGCAGTGCCCAAGGGGGGGATGAGCAGTTCTTC | CASSAQGGDEQFF
TRBD2 | - | TRBJ2-6 | TRBV7-3 | TGTGCCAGCAGCTTACGTCCCCTAGGGCTAGCGGGTACCTCTGGGGCCAACGTCCTGACTTTC | CASSLRPLGLAGTSGANVLTF
TRBD2 | - | TRBJ2-1 | TRBV29-1 | TGCAGCGTTGGCCTAGCGGGAGGGCTCTCCTACAATGAGCAGTTCTTC | CSVGLAGGLSYNEQFF
- | - | TRBJ2-1 | TRBV27 | TGTGCCAGCAGTTTTGGGCTAGCGCGAAACAATGAGCAGTTCTTC | CASSFGLARNNEQFF
- | - | TRBJ1-5 | TRBV5-4 | TGTGCCAGCAGGATTGAGGATAGCAATCAGCCCCAGCATTTT | CASRIEDSNQPQHF
- | - | TRBJ1-5 | TRBV18 | TGTGCCAGCTCACCGGAGGGCGGTCAGCCCCAGCATTTT | CASSPEGGQPQHF
- | - | TRBJ2-4 | TRBV9 | TGTGCCAGCAGCGCAGAGGGTTGGAACATTCAGTACTTC | CASSAEGWNIQYF
- | - | TRBJ1-2 | TRBV4-1 | TGCGCCAGCAGCCAAGAAACGGGGGGGTTCAAGGGCTACACCTTC | CASSQETGGFKGYTF
- | - | TRBJ1-4 | TRBV2 | TGTGCCAGCAGTGGACAACAGGGAACTAATGAAAAACTGTTTTTT | CASSGQQGTNEKLFF
- | - | TRBJ1-2 | TRBV28 | TGTGCCAGCAGTTTTTCGGAGGGGTGGGGCTACACCTTC | CASSFSEGWGYTF
- | - | TRBJ2-1 | TRBV7-3 | TGTGCCAGCAGCTTAGGCTTGCATCACGAGCAGTTCTTC | CASSLGLHHEQFF
TRBD2 | - | TRBJ2-1 | TRBV24-1 | TGTGCCACCAGTGATCCGGGACTAGCGGGAGGGCCCTCCTACAATGAGCAGTTCTTC | CATSDPGLAGGPSYNEQFF
- | - | TRBJ2-2 | TRBV4-1 | TGCGCCAGCACCGGAGTCACCGGGGAGCTGTTTTTT | CASTGVTGELFF
- | few | TRBJ2-1 | TRBV4-3 | TGCGCCAGCAAAAGGGCACAGGGAGCCTACAATGAGCAGTTCTTC | CASKRAQGAYNEQFF
- | - | TRBJ1-2 | TRBV7-2 | TGTGCCAGCAGCGGGGACACTTACTATGGCTACACCTTC | CASSGDTYYGYTF
- | - | TRBJ1-2 | TRBV10-3 | TGTGCCATCACCCGGGGGGGACCTAACTATGGCTACACCTTC | CAITRGGPNYGYTF
TRBD2 | - | TRBJ2-5 | TRBV6-4 | TGTGCCAACTGGACTAGCGGGAGGCGATACCAAGAGACCCAGTACTTC | CANWTSGRRYQETQYF
- | - | TRBJ1-2 | TRBV6-1 | TGTGCCAGCAGTGATTCAAGGACAGATAATAACTATGGCTACACCTTC | CASSDSRTDNNYGYTF
- | few | TRBJ1-3 | TRBV6-1 | TGTGCCAGCAGTGAAATGCAGGGCGGTGGAAACACCATATATTTT | CASSEMQGGGNTIYF
TRBD2 | - | TRBJ2-2 | TRBV7-3 | TGTGCCAGCAGCGGTGTAGCGGGGGGAAGTCCGACCGGGGAGCTGTTTTTT | CASSGVAGGSPTGELFF
- | - | TRBJ2-2 | TRBV11-1 | TGTGCCAGCAGCTTTGAGGCCACCGGGGAGCTGTTTTTT | CASSFEATGELFF
- | - | TRBJ1-1 | TRBV19 | TGTGCCAGTAGCACTCAATTTAGCCACCAGGGCGGCCCTGAAGCTTTCTTT | CASSTQFSHQGGPEAFF
- | - | TRBJ1-1 | TRBV18 | TGTGCCAGCTCACAAACAGCAAAGAACACTGAAGCTTTCTTT | CASSQTAKNTEAFF
- | - | TRBJ2-7 | TRBV18 | TGTGCCAGCTCACCACCAAATGCGGGGGCGCGCTCCTACGAGCAGTACTTC | CASSPPNAGARSYEQYF
TRBD1 | - | TRBJ1-1 | TRBV7-2 | TGTGCCAGCAGCTTAGTCTCCTGGACAGGGGGGAACACTGAAGCTTTCTTT | CASSLVSWTGGNTEAFF
- | - | TRBJ2-7 | TRBV9 | TGTGCCAGCAGCGTAGCTTTACAGGCCCAAGTACTGTACTTC | CASSVALQAQVLYF
- | - | TRBJ1-5 | TRBV5-6 | TGTGCCAGCAGCTTTCGCGTATTGGGCAATCAGCCCCAGCATTTT | CASSFRVLGNQPQHF
- | - | TRBJ1-1 | TRBV29-1 | TGCAGCGTTGCCCGAGGGGGGGGTGAAGCTTTCTTT | CSVARGGGEAFF
- | few | TRBJ1-2 | TRBV28 | TGTGCCAGCAGTTTAGAAGTAGCTAACTATGGCTACACCTTC | CASSLEVANYGYTF
- | - | TRBJ1-2 | TRBV11-2 | TGTGCCAGCAGCTTAGAGCCACAGGGCTATGGCTACACCTTC | CASSLEPQGYGYTF
TRBD1 | - | TRBJ1-1 | TRBV19 | TGTGCCAGTAGCCTAGGGACAGGGGCAGCCACTGAAGCTTTCTTT | CASSLGTGAATEAFF
TRBD1 | - | TRBJ1-6 | TRBV6-2/TRBV6-3 | TGTGCCAGCAGCCGGACAGGCGCGAGCTCCTATAATTCACCCCTCCACTTT | CASSRTGASSYNSPLHF
TRBD2 | - | TRBJ2-3 | TRBV5-1 | TGCGCCAGCAGTAGGTCTAGCGGGGCCGGGGGAGATACGCAGTATTTT | CASSRSSGAGGDTQYF
- | - | TRBJ2-1 | TRBV6-5 | TGTGCCAGCAGTTCTGGTAAGAGGCCTGAGCAGTTCTTC | CASSSGKRPEQFF
TRBD2 | - | TRBJ2-5 | TRBV2 | TGTGCCAGCAGTGAAGGACTAGCGGGGGAAGAGACCCAGTACTTC | CASSEGLAGEETQYF
TRBD1 | few | TRBJ1-6 | TRBV25-1 | TGTGCCAGCAGGGGACAGAACTATAATTCACCCCTCCACTTT | CASRGQNYNSPLHF
TRBD1 | - | TRBJ1-1 | TRBV2 | TGTGCCAGCAGTGCGATGGGACAGGGGGTCACTGAAGCTTTCTTT | CASSAMGQGVTEAFF
TRBD1 | - | TRBJ1-1 | TRBV28 | TGTGCCAGCAGCTCCGAGACAGGGGACCCGAGCACTGAAGCTTTCTTT | CASSSETGDPSTEAFF
- | - | TRBJ1-2 | TRBV6-5 | TGTGCCAGCAGTTACGGTTCGGACAGCTATAACTATGGCTACACCTTC | CASSYGSDSYNYGYTF
- | - | TRBJ2-3 | TRBV2 | TGTGCCAGGGGGGGACGGGATTCAAATACGCAGTATTTT | CARGGRDSNTQYF
TRBD1 | - | TRBJ1-6 | TRBV14 | TGTGCCAGCAGCCGAATGGACAGGAGCAATTCACCCCTCCACTTT | CASSRMDRSNSPLHF
- | once | TRBJ1-5 | TRBV9 | TGTGCCAGCAGTCTACAGTGGGATCAGCCCCAGCATTTT | CASSLQWDQPQHF
- | - | TRBJ1-1 | TRBV3-1/TRBV3-2 | TGTGCCAGCAGCCAGGGGGGGGGCCTCTGGAAAGCTTTCTTT | CASSQGGGLWKAFF
- | - | TRBJ1-2 | TRBV18 | TGTGCCAGCTCACCACAATCAGGGGAGAACTATGGCTACACCTTC | CASSPQSGENYGYTF
TRBD1 | - | TRBJ2-5 | TRBV28 | TGTGCCAGCGGGACAGTCTCTCAGACCCAGTACTTC | CASGTVSQTQYF
TRBD1 | - | TRBJ1-1 | TRBV7-2 | TGTGCCAGCAGCCCAAGGACAGGGAACACTGAAGCTTTCTTT | CASSPRTGNTEAFF
- | once | TRBJ2-7 | TRBV5-1 | TGCGCCAGCAGCTCGGGACTCAACTCCTACGAGCAGTACTTC | CASSSGLNSYEQYF
- | - | TRBJ1-5 | TRBV28 | TGTGCCAGCAGTTCCAATAGACAGAGCACGAATAGCAATCAGCCCCAGCATTTT | CASSSNRQSTNSNQPQHF
TRBD1 | once | TRBJ1-2 | TRBV11-1 | TGTGCCAGCAGCCGGGACAGACCCTATGGCTACACCTTC | CASSRDRPYGYTF
TRBD2 | - | TRBJ2-7 | TRBV4-1 | TGCGCCAGCAGCCAAGAAGAGGCTAGCGGGTACTACGAGCAGTACTTC | CASSQEEASGYYEQYF
- | - | TRBJ1-5 | TRBV6-1 | TGTGCCAGCAGTGAAGGGGGGGGCAATCAGCCCCAGCATTTT | CASSEGGGNQPQHF
- | - | TRBJ2-3 | TRBV5-4 | TGTGCCAGCAGCGGGGCCCCAAGGGGGTCTACGCAGTATTTT | CASSGAPRGSTQYF
TRBD2 | - | TRBJ2-1 | TRBV29-1 | TGCAGCGTTCGTAGGCGGCTAGCGGGCCCCAGCTCCTACAATGAGCAGTTCTTC | CSVRRRLAGPSSYNEQFF
- | - | TRBJ2-2 | TRBV4-3 | TGCGCCAGCAGCGCAGCCCCCCTTGGGTGGGAGGTTACCGGGGAGCTGTTTTTT | CASSAAPLGWEVTGELFF
- | - | TRBJ1-5 | TRBV27 | TGTGCCAGCAGTTTATATGCAGCAGGAGGAGGTCAGCCCCAGCATTTT | CASSLYAAGGGQPQHF
TRBD1 | - | TRBJ2-7 | TRBV7-2 | TGTGCCAGCAGCCAACAGGGGGAACTCGAGCAGTACTTC | CASSQQGELEQYF